Presented here are 15 T cell receptor beta chains from one specimen sequenced in a study of T cell repertoires in cytomegalovirus infection. These TCRs' antigens remain unknown. TCRdb called the reads again in MiXCR, with one record for every CDR3 protein. Found here are 70,000 to 95,000 distinct CDR3 sequences, about 29% of them singletons; the top ten hold approximately 71%. Sample: CD8+ T cells from cultured PBMCs, taken from culture after CMV antigen stimulation. The source is a human donor in good health (CMV status not recorded). Some clones in this sample may be carry-over from other donors' samples.

The sample holds one count of this clonotype. This chain links TRBV5-6 with TRBJ1-1; D is unresolved. CDR1 SGHDT and CDR2 YYEEEE come from the germline V gene. V was cut by 0 bases and J by 1 base, with 10 bases left in between. There are 15 residues in the CDR3. The CDR3: CASSLEYGTNTEAFF. The CDR3 DNA sequence: TGTGCCAGCAGCTTGGAATATGGCACGAACACTGAAGCTTTCTTT.

This rearrangement joins TRBV7-2 to TRBJ2-7, with D perhaps TRBD2 (5 bases). This CDR3 is 17 amino acids long. The V gene's germline CDR1 is SGHTA and CDR2 FQGNSA. Trimming cost V 5 bases and J 2 bases, with 22 bases left between them. CDR3 nucleotides: TGTGCCAGCAGCCCCAAGGCCAGCATCCGGCGGGCCTACGAGCAGTACTTC. Encoded protein: CASSPKASIRRAYEQYF.

In this sample, this clonotype turned up many times. V and J are TRBV7-8 and TRBJ1-5; 8 positions match TRBD1. CDR1 and CDR2 (germline): SGHVS, FQNEAQ. The CDR3 is 16 residues long. The junction had 8 bases not matched to a gene; V was cut back by 5 bases and J by 2 bases. The CDR3 loop reads CASSPGQGLGNQPQHF. The CDR3 coding sequence is TGTGCCAGCAGCCCCGGACAGGGTTTAGGCAATCAGCCCCAGCATTTT.

This clonotype appeared a few times. The chain carries TRBV7-9 and TRBJ2-1; weak D call: TRBD2 (5 bases). Trimming cost V 5 bases and J 4 bases, with 9 bases left between them. This CDR3 is 13 amino acids long. Germline values: CDR1 SEHNR, CDR2 FQNEAQ (reference sequence). In DNA form, the CDR3 reads TGTGCCAGCAGCATGGACTTGTACAATGAGCAGTTCTTC. Encoded protein: CASSMDLYNEQFF.

V and J are TRBV5-6 and TRBJ1-5; tentatively, D is TRBD1 (5 bases). This CDR3 contains 17 residues. V shed 1 base and J shed 2 bases, with 16 bases lying between them. Germline V gene sequence: CDR1 SGHDT, CDR2 YYEEEE. For the CDR3, the DNA is TGTGCCAGCAGCTTGCGAGGGGTCAATAATGGCAATCAGCCCCAGCATTTT. Amino acid sequence: CASSLRGVNNGNQPQHF.

This clonotype showed up many times. The chain employs TRBV12-3 or TRBV12-4 and TRBJ1-1; no clear D. V lost 3 bases and J 8 bases, leaving 7 bases between the germline ends. The length of the CDR3 is 11 residues. CDR3 DNA: TGTGCCAGCAGTTTGGACGGCGAAGCTTTCTTT. Translating gives CASSLDGEAFF.

This rearrangement joins TRBV5-4 to TRBJ2-1; 7 positions match TRBD1. Germline CDR1 SGHNT, CDR2 YYREEE (reference sequence). The ends lost 1 base at V and 4 bases at J; junction bases unmatched: 2. The CDR3 length is 14 residues. The CDR3 sequence is CASSLSGGYNEQFF. In nucleotides, the CDR3 is TGTGCCAGCAGCTTGTCAGGGGGATACAATGAGCAGTTCTTC.

As to this clonotype: A read error may be the cause here, since a much bigger clone is one base away. This chain links TRBV7-9 with TRBJ2-7; D call uncertain. Germline values: CDR1 SEHNR, CDR2 FQNEAQ (reference sequence). The V end lost 1 base, the J end lost 6 bases, and 4 bases lay between the germline ends. The CDR3 totals 11 residues. This CDR3 is CASSLEVEQYF. CDR3 nucleotides: TGTGCCAGCAGCTTAGAGGTCGAGCAGTACTTC.

This clonotype turned up a few times. This chain's CDR3 is CASSPPGLAVYNEQFF. Here the CDR3 DNA reads TGTGCCAGTAGTCCTCCGGGACTAGCGGTCTACAATGAGCAGTTCTTC. The chain joins TRBV19 to TRBJ2-1, with 11 bases fitting TRBD2. Germline V lookup: CDR1 LNHDA, CDR2 SQIVND (reference sequence). Germline trimming cut 5 bases from V and 3 bases from J; bases unmatched to any gene: 6. The CDR3 has 16 amino acids.

J is TRBJ1-6 and V is TRBV10-2; D may be TRBD1 (6 bases). Germline V gives CDR1 WSHSY, CDR2 SAAADI. Trimming took off 6 bases at V and 11 bases at J, with 11 bases between the two ends. The CDR3 covers 12 residues. CDR3 in amino acids: CASSPDSTPLHF. The DNA of the CDR3 is TGCGCCAGCAGCCCGGACAGTACACCCCTCCACTTT.

This clonotype was picked up a small number of times. The rearrangement links TRBV28 to TRBJ2-3; 8 nucleotides agree with TRBD2. Per the germline V gene, CDR1 is MDHEN and CDR2 is SYDVKM. Unmatched junction bases numbered 5, after V lost 5 bases and J lost 4 bases. The CDR3 totals 14 residues. CDR3 sequence (DNA): TGTGCCAGCAGTCCCTTAGCGGGGTCAGATACGCAGTATTTT. Translated: CASSPLAGSDTQYF.

The rearrangement links TRBV19 to TRBJ1-1, with D possibly matching TRBD1 (6 bases). The CDR3 consists of 14 residues. The V and J ends lost 5 bases and 2 bases respectively, with 12 bases between them. Germline V gene data show CDR1 as LNHDA and CDR2 as SQIVND (reference sequence). CDR3 in DNA: TGTGCCAGTAGTGGGTGGACAGAAAACACTGAAGCTTTCTTT. Its translation: CASSGWTENTEAFF.

This sequence joins TRBV28 and TRBJ2-3, with D possibly being TRBD2 (5 bases). The CDR3 runs 16 residues. CDR1 and CDR2 (germline): MDHEN, SYDVKM. Trimming removed 0 bases at V and 1 base at J, with 11 bases between. DNA for the CDR3: TGTGCCAGCAGTTTATGGGGAGCCCTTGGCACAGATACGCAGTATTTT. It specifies CASSLWGALGTDTQYF.

V gene TRBV10-3 combines with J gene TRBJ1-5; D not certain. The CDR3 loop spans 14 amino acids. Between the trimmed V and J ends, which lost 2 bases and 6 bases, there was a span of 11 bases. The germline CDR1 and CDR2 sequences are ENHRY and SYGVKD. The CDR3 region is CAISERGLGQPQHF. The CDR3 bases are TGTGCCATCAGTGAGAGAGGGCTCGGTCAGCCCCAGCATTTT.

This clonotype was recorded a few times. The V call is TRBV7-6, the J call TRBJ2-6; either TRBD1 or TRBD2 may fit D (5 bases each). The CDR3 runs 13 residues. Trimming stripped 5 bases from V and 6 bases from J, with 8 bases between. Germline V gene data show CDR1 as SGHVS and CDR2 as FNYEAQ. CDR3 residues: CASSGGAANVLTF. The CDR3 DNA sequence: TGTGCCAGCAGCGGGGGAGCGGCCAACGTCCTGACTTTC.